The rows below give T cell receptor beta chains drawn from one sample of a study of cytotoxic CD8 clonotypes in ibrutinib-treated CLL. The repertoire was sequenced with immunoSEQ multiplex PCR; TCRdb's copy has only in-frame clones and lacks some. Found here are 150,000 or so clones, 70% to 85% of them singletons; the top ten hold around 30%. Specimen: PBMCs, collected after 12 months of ibrutinib treatment. The receptors come from a human donor with chronic lymphocytic leukemia. The CDR3 runs from the conserved cysteine through the conserved F or W.

TRBV28	TRBJ1-5	CASRGGSNQPQHF
TRBV29-1	TRBJ2-7	CSVEGTGLNEQYF
TRBV11-3	TRBJ2-1	CASSSTTGRDYRRSYNEQFF
TRBV5-1	TRBJ2-4	CASSTTAMAAKNIQYF
TRBV4-1	TRBJ2-7	CASSQLRDRNYEQYF
TRBV4-3	TRBJ2-1	CASSQDTPASNEQFF
TRBV19	TRBJ2-7	CASSRDRASYEQYF
TRBV19	TRBJ2-7	CASKSDSGLREQYF
TRBV5-6	TRBJ2-5	CASSLDRRQETQYF
TRBV25-1	TRBJ1-1	CASTLGNTEAFF
TRBV5-1	TRBJ2-2	CASSLGQGTGELFF
TRBV29-1	TRBJ2-7	CSVETGGYEQYF
TRBV14	TRBJ1-2	CASSLWGGSGYTF
TRBV11-3	TRBJ1-2	CASSPGQQNYGYTF
TRBV19	TRBJ2-7	CASSTGTRTYEQYF
TRBV11-3	TRBJ2-7	CASSPTGFSYEQYF
TRBV14	TRBJ1-2	CASSQDRNYGYTF
TRBV11-2	TRBJ2-4	CASSLQGPFQYF